This TCR beta chain was captured by sequencing in a study of T-cell reconstitution after alpha-beta-depleted transplantation in children. General study findings and limits: T-cell counts and diversity at one year post-transplant came mainly from newly produced T cells. Roughly two months post-transplant, alpha-beta T cells reportedly originated from several hundred graft clones that had expanded.

This clonotype has at least ten counts. The antigen is not known. The authors prepared the TCRbeta library with unique molecular identifiers. TCRdb processed the PCR reads anew with MiXCR; each CDR3 protein has one entry. The table records around 700,000 distinct CDR3 sequences, 10% to 15% of them present only once. This receptor was obtained from a girl aged 2 to 9 with congenital amegakaryocytic thrombocytopenia, due to receive a stem cell transplant. Here the sequenced sample was PBMCs, taken before TCRalphabeta/CD19-depleted stem cell transplant.

Here the CDR3 DNA reads TGCGCCAGCAGCCCGGGACTGGAGGATACGCAGTATTTT. This codes for CASSPGLEDTQYF. The chain uses TRBV5-1 and TRBJ2-3, with D maybe TRBD2 (6 bases). Germline CDR1 and CDR2: SGHRS and YFSETQ. This CDR3 has 13 amino acids. Trimming stripped 4 bases from V and 6 bases from J, with 12 bases between.